This T cell receptor (beta chain) was sequenced for a study of beta chain features in type 1 diabetes. Overall study context: Sorted cell examination encompassed 100 million to 110 million cells across all samples.

Regarding the study as a whole: Among patients, naive, central memory and Treg TCRB repertoires appeared more similar than among healthy donors.

The isolated RNA, all of it, was reverse transcribed, so expressed TCRB transcripts were what got sequenced. Reads from naive, central memory and regulatory T cell samples averaged around 3.5 million. Measured with immunoSEQ multiplex PCR; TCRdb has only the in-frame clones, and not every one. The table records roughly 150,000 clones, 11% of them present only once. On this clone: Its antigen is unidentified.

Germline V gives CDR1 KGHSH, CDR2 LQKENI. This CDR3 comprises 12 residues. Trimming removed 6 bases from V and 8 bases from J, with 10 bases in between. The receptor was isolated from a man between 18 and 35 years old in good health. Sample: central memory CD4+ T cells from blood. V and J are TRBV18 and TRBJ1-4, with a tentative D call TRBD1 (6 bases). The CDR3 reads CASSLQGEKLFF. Written as DNA, the CDR3 is TGTGCCAGCTCTCTACAGGGCGAAAAACTGTTTTTT.